These 32 T cell receptor beta chains were sequenced from one sample in a study of a mutant IDH1 vaccine in newly diagnosed glioma. Documented time point: baseline, week 1 (first vaccination visit). As for treatment: pre-vaccination baseline after standard-of-care therapy. The assay was immunoSEQ multiplex PCR, and TCRdb's table has in-frame clones only and misses some. The sample shows over 55,000 clones, around 80% of them seen only once. The sequencing here drew on peripheral blood mononuclear cells (PBMCs), taken from a glioma patient treated with radiotherapy, temozolomide or both. These TCRs come from a young woman with glioma. Some clones in this sample may be carry-over from other donors' samples.

This rearrangement joins TRBV5-6 to TRBJ1-5; D call uncertain. CDR3 length: 16 amino acids. CDR1 is SGHDT and CDR2 is YYEEEE in the germline V gene. V lost 2 bases and J lost 3, with 15 bases in between. The CDR3 reads CASSFRGSGHNQPQHF. The DNA for the CDR3 is TGTGCCAGCAGCTTCCGCGGCTCAGGCCACAATCAGCCCCAGCATTTT.

V usage is TRBV19 and J usage is TRBJ1-2, with D perhaps matching TRBD1 (5 bases). Trimming took off 3 bases at V and 8 bases at J, with 19 bases between the two ends. The CDR3 is 15 amino acids. Germline loops: CDR1 LNHDA, CDR2 SQIVND (reference sequence). The CDR3 loop reads CASSILGGGLSGYTF. Here the CDR3 DNA reads TGTGCCAGTAGTATCTTAGGCGGGGGGTTATCAGGCTACACCTTC. The full variable domain, completed using reference TRBV19 and TRBJ1-2, is DGGITQSPKYLFRKEGQNVTLSCEQNLNHDAMYWYRQDPGQGLRLIYYSQIVNDFQKGDIAEGYSVSREKKESFPLTVTSAQKNPTAFYLCASSILGGGLSGYTFGSGTRLTVV.

The rearrangement links TRBV30 to TRBJ1-5; D not resolved. V lost 0 bases and J lost 5, with 8 bases in between. CDR1 and CDR2 from the germline V gene are GTSNPN and SVGIG (reference sequence). This CDR3 spans 13 amino acids. The CDR3 sequence: CAWSVSEDQPQHF. CDR3 nucleotides: TGTGCCTGGAGTGTGTCTGAAGATCAGCCCCAGCATTTT.

V usage is TRBV4-1 and J usage is TRBJ1-1, with D possibly being TRBD1 (5 bases). CDR1 and CDR2 from the germline V gene are MGHRA and YSYEKL. The CDR3 covers 14 residues. Trimming stripped 0 bases from V and 11 bases from J, with 16 bases between. In nucleotides, the CDR3 is TGCGCCAGCAGCCAAGATCCGACAGACCCGAATGCTTTCTTT. It encodes CASSQDPTDPNAFF.

This chain uses TRBV9 with TRBJ2-5; 7 nucleotides agree with TRBD2. The trim removed 0 bases at V and 5 bases at J, leaving 13 bases unmatched. Germline V lookup: CDR1 SGDLS, CDR2 YYNGEE. The CDR3 covers 17 residues. In DNA, the CDR3 is TGTGCCAGCAGCGTAGACCCGCGGGGAGGGGCGAGGGAGACCCAGTACTTC. Translated: CASSVDPRGGARETQYF.

This clone was picked up one time. The rearrangement joins TRBV7-2 to TRBJ2-5; no firm D call. The CDR3 consists of 14 residues. CDR1 is SGHTA, CDR2 FQGNSA, per germline. V was cut by 5 bases and J by 1 base, with 11 bases left in between. The CDR3 sequence: CASSGSRTQETQYF. The CDR3 DNA reads as TGTGCCAGCAGCGGCAGCAGGACCCAAGAGACCCAGTACTTC.

The chain recombines TRBV7-9 with TRBJ2-7; D possibly corresponds to TRBD2 (6 bases). Deletions cut 11 bases from V and 4 bases from J, with 15 bases between. Looked up from germline, CDR1 is SEHNR and CDR2 is FQNEAQ (reference sequence). The CDR3 has 12 amino acids. The CDR3 DNA sequence: TGTGCCGGGGGGAAAGGATCTTACGAGCAGTACTTC. Amino acids: CAGGKGSYEQYF.

The V and J genes are TRBV30 and TRBJ1-2, with D maybe TRBD1 (6 bases). The CDR3 contains 17 residues. V was clipped by 2 bases and J by 0 bases, with 19 bases between them. Germline V gene sequence: CDR1 GTSNPN, CDR2 SVGIG (reference sequence). The CDR3 nucleotides read TGTGCCTGGAGTCCCCTTTTCGGACAGTCCACTAACTATGGCTACACCTTC. Protein: CAWSPLFGQSTNYGYTF.

This sequence joins TRBV29-1 and TRBJ2-4, with 9 nucleotides matching TRBD2. Germline V gene data show CDR1 as SQVTM and CDR2 as ANQGSEA. There are 11 residues in the CDR3. V lost 7 bases and J lost 12; bases outside the gene matches: 7. For the CDR3, the DNA is TGCAGCGGGCGGGAGGGTCGAGATCAGTACTTC. Encoded protein: CSGREGRDQYF. The variable domain in full, with the rest retrieved from reference TRBV29-1 and TRBJ2-4, is SAVISQKPSRDICQRGTSLTIQCQVDSQVTMMFWYRQQPGQSLTLIATANQGSEATYESGFVIDKFPISRPNLTFSTLTVSNMSPEDSSIYLCSGREGRDQYFGAGTRLSVL.

This chain uses TRBV6-8 with TRBJ1-1; the D gene is possibly TRBD1 (6 bases). Germline CDR1 is MNHGY and CDR2 is SAAAGT. The CDR3 is made up of 17 amino acids. Deletions cut 5 bases from V and 3 bases from J, with 22 bases between. CDR3 bases: TGTGCCAGCAGTGAGTCCGGGACAACACAATTTCACACTGAAGCTTTCTTT. It is translated as CASSESGTTQFHTEAFF.

The chain joins TRBV15 to TRBJ1-1; 10 bases are a match to TRBD1. The ends lost 4 bases at V and 6 bases at J; junction bases unmatched: 14. Looked up from germline, CDR1 is LNHNV and CDR2 is YYDKDF (reference sequence). This CDR3 comprises 17 residues. CDR3: CATSIRGTGDRYAEAFF. The CDR3 region has the DNA TGTGCCACCAGCATCAGAGGGACAGGGGACAGGTACGCTGAAGCTTTCTTT.

This clone was observed a few times. The V call is TRBV2, the J call TRBJ2-5; TRBD2 agrees at 12 bases. This CDR3 contains 17 residues. The germline gives CDR1 SNHLY, CDR2 FYNNEI. V lost 4 bases, J lost 1 base, and 7 bases stayed unmatched. In DNA, the CDR3 is TGTGCCAGCAGTGTCGTCCTAGCGGGGGGGACCCAAGAGACCCAGTACTTC. It yields the protein CASSVVLAGGTQETQYF.

The rearrangement joins TRBV30 to TRBJ2-6; D is unresolved. Germline-derived CDR1 and CDR2 are GTSNPN and SVGIG (reference sequence). V dropped 3 bases and J dropped 1 base, with 4 bases sitting between them. There are 13 residues in the CDR3. The CDR3 DNA follows: TGTGCCTGGAGGATGTCTGGGGCCAACGTCCTGACTTTC. Amino acids: CAWRMSGANVLTF.

The V gene is TRBV19, the J gene TRBJ1-4; the D is unclear. Trimming took off 3 bases at V and 8 bases at J, with 16 bases between the two ends. The CDR3 spans 15 residues. CDR1 is LNHDA, CDR2 SQIVND, per germline (reference sequence). This CDR3 reads CASSIRSTNREKLFF. Here the CDR3 DNA reads TGTGCCAGTAGTATCCGGTCGACCAACCGGGAAAAACTGTTTTTT.

The CDR3 is CASSQTGNYGYTF. CDR3 DNA sequence: TGTGCCAGTAGCCAGACAGGCAACTATGGCTACACCTTC. This rearrangement joins TRBV19 to TRBJ1-2; D is possibly TRBD1 (6 bases). V lost 6 bases to trimming and J lost 2 bases, with 10 bases between them. CDR1 is LNHDA and CDR2 is SQIVND in the germline V gene (reference sequence). The CDR3 totals 13 residues.

This clone was detected once. The chain combines TRBV7-9 with TRBJ2-2; D ambiguous. Germline V gene sequence: CDR1 SEHNR, CDR2 FQNEAQ (reference sequence). V lost 1 base, J lost 1 base, and 4 bases lay in between. The CDR3 has 14 residues. The CDR3 region has the DNA TGTGCCAGCAGCTTAGACGGGAACACCGGGGAGCTGTTTTTT. Residues: CASSLDGNTGELFF.

This chain uses TRBV19 with TRBJ1-6; 11 bases fit TRBD1. Germline-derived CDR1 and CDR2 are LNHDA and SQIVND (reference sequence). V lost 3 bases, J lost 6 bases, and 16 bases stayed unmatched. CDR3 size: 20 residues. The CDR3 sequence is CASSILVFPGTGGGNSPLHF. The CDR3 DNA follows: TGTGCCAGTAGTATTTTGGTTTTTCCCGGGACAGGGGGAGGTAATTCACCCCTCCACTTT.

This clone has just one count. This chain uses TRBV6-5 with TRBJ2-7; D remains ambiguous. The CDR3 totals 12 residues. Germline loops: CDR1 MNHEY, CDR2 SVGAGI. V shed 9 bases and J shed 2 bases, with 11 bases lying between them. The CDR3 DNA follows: TGTGCCAGTACGGACGGAGCCTACGAGCAGTACTTC. Translated, it gives CASTDGAYEQYF.

The V gene is TRBV7-9, the J gene TRBJ2-7, with 10 bases lining up with TRBD1. The CDR3 is 15 amino acids. V lost 5 bases and J lost 1; bases outside the gene matches: 5. Germline values: CDR1 SEHNR, CDR2 FQNEAQ (reference sequence). CDR3 amino acids: CASSPPGQGSYEQYF. CDR3 in DNA: TGTGCCAGCAGCCCCCCGGGACAGGGGTCCTACGAGCAGTACTTC.

This clone appeared once. The CDR3 reads CASREGPITNQPQHF. The CDR3 bases are TGCGCCAGCAGGGAGGGGCCCATAACCAATCAGCCCCAGCATTTT. J is TRBJ1-5 and V is TRBV5-1; TRBD1 is a possible D gene (5 bases). Germline CDR1 and CDR2: SGHRS and YFSETQ. V was trimmed by 5 bases and J by 3 bases, leaving 15 bases between them. The CDR3 has 15 amino acids. Based on the CDR3 plus reference TRBV5-1 and TRBJ1-5, the full variable domain is KAGVTQTPRYLIKTRGQQVTLSCSPISGHRSVSWYQQTPGQGLQFLFEYFSETQRNKGNFPGRFSGRQFSNSRSEMNVSTLELGDSALYLCASREGPITNQPQHFGDGTRLSIL.

Regarding this clone: The identical CDR3 is also encoded by other nucleotide sequences in the sample. The chain has TRBV29-1 and TRBJ1-1; D uncertain. The CDR3 covers 12 residues. Germline CDR1 is SQVTM and CDR2 is ANQGSEA. The V end lost 7 bases, the J end lost 0 bases, and 9 bases lay between the germline ends. CDR3 bases: TGCAGCGCCCGGACGGTGAACACTGAAGCTTTCTTT. Its protein product is CSARTVNTEAFF. The whole variable domain, remainder taken from reference TRBV29-1 and TRBJ1-1, is SAVISQKPSRDICQRGTSLTIQCQVDSQVTMMFWYRQQPGQSLTLIATANQGSEATYESGFVIDKFPISRPNLTFSTLTVSNMSPEDSSIYLCSARTVNTEAFFGQGTRLTVV.

The sample holds a few counts of this clone. V gene TRBV30 combines with J gene TRBJ1-4; weak D call: TRBD1 (5 bases). Trimming took 6 bases from V and 7 from J, leaving 18 bases between them. This CDR3 has 14 amino acids. Per germline, CDR1 GTSNPN and CDR2 SVGIG (reference sequence). The CDR3 DNA reads TGTGCCTGTTCCTCCGGGGCAGGGTCTGAAAAACTGTTTTTT. Translated, it gives CACSSGAGSEKLFF.

This chain joins TRBV11-2 and TRBJ2-7, with a possible D match to TRBD1 (6 bases). Trimming removed 0 bases at V and 0 bases at J, with 18 bases between. The CDR3 has 18 amino acids. Germline V gene data show CDR1 as SGHAT and CDR2 as FQNNGV. The CDR3 bases are TGTGCCAGCAGCTTAGAGGGGGCTTTTCCTGGGAGCTCCTACGAGCAGTACTTC. Protein sequence: CASSLEGAFPGSSYEQYF.

Only a few counts were recorded for this clone. The chain recombines TRBV6-5 with TRBJ1-1, with TRBD1 matching over 7 bases. This CDR3 spans 13 amino acids. V was pared by 5 bases and J by 4 bases, with 4 bases of the junction left unmatched. CDR1 is MNHEY and CDR2 is SVGAGI in the germline V gene. CDR3 in amino acids: CASSLSGGTEAFF. CDR3 DNA: TGTGCCAGCAGTCTTTCAGGGGGCACTGAAGCTTTCTTT.

The genes are TRBV10-2 and TRBJ1-3; D is unresolved. Per the germline V gene, CDR1 is WSHSY and CDR2 is SAAADI. V lost 2 bases and J lost 0, with 11 bases in between. The CDR3 runs to 16 residues. The CDR3 bases are TGCGCCAGCAGTGAGGGAAGACGGAGCTCTGGAAACACCATATATTTT. Translating gives CASSEGRRSSGNTIYF.

The chain employs TRBV7-9 and TRBJ2-7, with TRBD2 identical over 8 bases. The CDR3 covers 14 residues. V gave up 5 bases and J gave up 4 bases; unmatched junction bases: 7. Germline V gives CDR1 SEHNR, CDR2 FQNEAQ (reference sequence). CDR3 sequence (DNA): TGTGCCAGCAGCGCATCCGGGACTAGATACGAGCAGTACTTC. Amino acid sequence: CASSASGTRYEQYF.

The rearrangement joins TRBV7-2 to TRBJ1-2; D unclear. The CDR3 length is 14 residues. V dropped 0 bases and J dropped 8 bases, with 13 bases sitting between them. CDR1 is SGHTA and CDR2 is FQGNSA in the germline V gene. This CDR3 is CASSLAGGVGGYTF. The CDR3 DNA sequence: TGTGCCAGCAGCTTAGCTGGCGGGGTTGGCGGCTACACCTTC.

Written as DNA, the CDR3 is TGTGCCGGATTTGGACAGTTCTCCTACGAGCAGTACTTC. Its protein product is CAGFGQFSYEQYF. The rearrangement uses TRBV2 and TRBJ2-7; tentative D call: TRBD1 (6 bases). Germline assignment: CDR1 SNHLY and CDR2 FYNNEI. V lost 11 bases to trimming and J lost 0 bases, with 14 bases between them. The CDR3 is made up of 13 amino acids.

This chain uses TRBV7-2 with TRBJ1-2; a weak D match, TRBD1 (5 bases). Germline CDR1 and CDR2: SGHTA and FQGNSA. This CDR3 region has 14 residues. The V gene lost 1 base and the J gene lost 5 bases, with 11 bases spanning the gap. The CDR3 region is CASSLDPGLYGYTF. CDR3 DNA sequence: TGTGCCAGCAGCTTAGACCCAGGGCTTTATGGCTACACCTTC.

V usage is TRBV13 and J usage is TRBJ2-2; 7 bases agree with TRBD2. The CDR3 has 16 residues. Germline V gene sequence: CDR1 PRHDT, CDR2 FYEKMQ (reference sequence). V lost 7 bases, J lost 3 bases, and 11 bases stayed unmatched. CDR3 loop: CASTSRWGGDTGELFF. CDR3 coding DNA: TGTGCCAGCACCTCGCGCTGGGGGGGGGACACCGGGGAGCTGTTTTTT.

This chain uses TRBV27 with TRBJ1-2; TRBD1 matches at 7 bases. V lost 5 bases to trimming and J lost 6 bases; unmatched junction nucleotides: 6. Germline V gives CDR1 MNHEY, CDR2 SMNVEV (reference sequence). There are 13 residues in the CDR3. The CDR3 DNA sequence: TGTGCCAGCAGTCGTAAGGGGGCTGATGGCTACACCTTC. Protein product: CASSRKGADGYTF.

V gene TRBV19 combines with J gene TRBJ2-7; no firm D call. The germline V gene has CDR1 LNHDA and CDR2 SQIVND (reference sequence). V shed 5 bases and J shed 1 base, with 3 bases lying between them. This CDR3 is built from 11 residues. Written as DNA, the CDR3 is TGTGCCAGTAGTGGATCCTACGAGCAGTACTTC. Its translation is CASSGSYEQYF.